The 19 T cell receptor beta chains below were found in one sample sequenced in a study of T-cell memory formation after mild COVID-19 (dated by TCRdb to about 2021). Receptor libraries were prepared by 5' RACE. Sequencing was carried out with an Illumina NovaSeq 6000. TCRdb applied fastp at Q25 and MiXCR to the public reads, then kept only in-frame beta chains. Here each entry gathers all rows of one CDR3 protein and keeps the most common genes and DNA. The sample yields about 290,000 distinct CDR3 sequences; roughly 15% were counted once. The ten most abundant clones make up roughly a fifth of the sample. Sequencing used PBMCs or a T cell subset sorted from them (not recorded which). The receptors were sampled from a man in his late teens or twenties who had mild COVID-19 (a few samples of this study predate the infection). The sample titles of this study are shuffled in the database, so cell type and time point are left out; the donor was told from shared clones.

CDR3 sequence reads: CASSAGSGANVLTF. In DNA form, the CDR3 reads TGTGCCAGCAGTGCAGGGTCTGGGGCCAACGTCCTGACTTTC. The chain carries TRBV5-4 and TRBJ2-6, with D possibly being TRBD1 (5 bases). Germline V gene lookup returns CDR1 SGHNT and CDR2 YYREEE (reference sequence). Trimming cost V 5 bases and J 1 base, with 7 bases left between them. This CDR3 has 14 residues.

This clonotype was observed at least ten times. The rearrangement links TRBV5-1 to TRBJ2-1, with 11 positions matching TRBD1. With V trimmed by 2 bases and J by 7 bases, 5 bases remained unmatched. Germline lookup yields CDR1 SGHRS and CDR2 YFSETQ. The CDR3 has 15 residues. The CDR3 reads CASSFGQGAVNEQFF. The CDR3 region has the DNA TGCGCCAGCAGCTTCGGACAGGGGGCTGTGAATGAGCAGTTCTTC.

This clonotype was seen more than once but under ten times. The chain joins TRBV25-1 to TRBJ2-3, with 8 nucleotides matching TRBD1. The length of the CDR3 is 18 residues. Germline CDR1 MGHDK, CDR2 SYGVNS. V lost 0 bases and J lost 2; bases outside the gene matches: 10. CDR3 sequence (DNA): TGTGCCAGCAGTGAATACTCGGGGACAGGAGACTACACAGATACGCAGTATTTT. This codes for CASSEYSGTGDYTDTQYF.

This clonotype came up a few times. The chain links TRBV9 to TRBJ1-2; 12 bases agree with TRBD1. This CDR3 contains 15 residues. With 4 bases clipped from V and 6 bases from J, the junction kept 7 bases outside the gene matches. The germline CDR1 and CDR2 sequences are SGDLS and YYNGEE. The CDR3 DNA reads as TGTGCCAGCAGCTCCCGGGACAGGGGGCTTGATGGCTACACCTTC. The encoded protein is CASSSRDRGLDGYTF.

On this clonotype: A read error may be the cause here, since a much bigger clone is one base away. The chain recombines TRBV5-1 with TRBJ2-3, with TRBD2 matching over 7 bases. The CDR3 consists of 13 residues. Germline trimming cut 3 bases from V and 4 bases from J; bases unmatched to any gene: 2. Germline V gene sequence: CDR1 SGHRS, CDR2 YFSETQ. For the CDR3, the DNA is TGCGCCAGCAGCTGGGCGGGGGCAGATACGCAGTATTTT. This sequence encodes CASSWAGADTQYF. Full variable domain (remainder filled in from reference TRBV5-1 and TRBJ2-3): KAGVTQTPRYLIKTRGQQVTLSCSPISGHRSVSWYQQTPGQGLQFLFEYFSETQRNKGNFPGRFSGRQFSNSRSEMNVSTLELGDSALYLCASSWAGADTQYFGPGTRLTVL.

The rearrangement joins TRBV18 to TRBJ1-2, with no clear D. V was clipped by 3 bases and J by 4 bases, with 9 bases between them. The CDR3 spans 13 residues. CDR1 and CDR2 (germline): KGHSH, LQKENI. CDR3 region: CASSPEAVYGYTF. The CDR3 region has the DNA TGTGCCAGCTCACCGGAGGCGGTCTATGGCTACACCTTC.

This clonotype was detected a few times. V usage is TRBV5-5 and J usage is TRBJ2-1, with 8 bases aligning to TRBD1. V lost 4 bases, J lost 7 bases, and 4 bases stayed unmatched. This CDR3 is built from 13 residues. Per germline, CDR1 SGHKS and CDR2 YYEKEE (reference sequence). CDR3 protein: CASSTDRANEQFF. The CDR3 nucleotides are TGTGCCAGCAGCACGGACAGGGCGAATGAGCAGTTCTTC.

This rearrangement joins TRBV24-1 to TRBJ2-5; possible D gene TRBD1, 5 bases. This CDR3 is 14 amino acids long. Trimming left V 5 bases short and J 3 bases short, with 12 bases between. Germline CDR1 reads KGHDR; CDR2 reads SFDVKD. The DNA for the CDR3 is TGTGCCACCAGTGTTCAGGGAACTGAAGAGACCCAGTACTTC. Protein: CATSVQGTEETQYF.

The rearrangement uses TRBV19 and TRBJ1-2; TRBD1 might be the D (6 bases). This CDR3 contains 13 residues. CDR1 LNHDA and CDR2 SQIVND come from the germline V gene (reference sequence). The ends were cut back, 6 bases at V and 8 bases at J, with 16 bases in the middle. The CDR3 DNA is TGTGCCAGTAGCCAATGGGGACATGGAGGCTACACCTTC. Protein product: CASSQWGHGGYTF.

Many counts were recorded for this clonotype. The chain couples TRBV7-3 to TRBJ1-2; D is ambiguous. This CDR3 is built from 13 residues. CDR1 and CDR2 from the germline V gene are SGHTA and FQGTGA. Trimming removed 3 bases from V and 8 bases from J, with 13 bases in between. CDR3: CASSLDGARGYTF. The DNA of the CDR3 is TGTGCCAGCAGCTTGGACGGAGCGCGAGGCTACACCTTC.

This clonotype showed up just a few times. This chain links TRBV6-2 or TRBV6-3 with TRBJ2-7; D not certain. V was clipped by 4 bases and J by 2 bases, with 9 bases between them. Germline V lookup: CDR1 MNHEY, CDR2 SVGEGT. The CDR3 has 13 amino acids. CDR3 nucleotides: TGTGCCAGCAGTTCCCAGGCGGCCTACGAGCAGTACGTC. Translated: CASSSQAAYEQYV.

This clonotype showed up just a few times. This sequence joins TRBV7-3 and TRBJ1-1; 10 bases align to TRBD1. The J segment lost 5 bases and the V segment lost 3 bases, leaving 15 bases of the junction unmatched. CDR3 length: 18 amino acids. In germline, CDR1 is SGHTA, CDR2 FQGTGA. The CDR3: CASSFSYLDRGRRTEAFF. The CDR3 DNA sequence: TGTGCCAGCAGCTTTTCGTATTTAGACAGGGGGCGGAGGACTGAAGCTTTCTTT.

The V gene is TRBV7-9, the J gene TRBJ1-1; D is uncertain. CDR3 length: 14 residues. CDR1 SEHNR and CDR2 FQNEAQ come from the germline V gene (reference sequence). V lost 5 bases and J lost 6, with 16 bases in between. This CDR3 is CASSLGPSGPEAFF. CDR3 in DNA: TGTGCCAGCAGCCTAGGACCATCCGGGCCTGAAGCTTTCTTT.

This clonotype showed up many times. The chain carries TRBV6-4 and TRBJ2-1; 8 bases map to TRBD2. Germline V CDR1 and CDR2: MRHNA, SNTAGT. The CDR3 spans 17 residues. V trimming: 0 bases; J trimming: 3 bases; junction bases outside the gene matches: 7. As DNA, the CDR3 is TGTGCCAGCAGTGACTCAAGCGGGCGGGGGGACTACAATGAGCAGTTCTTC. Amino acids: CASSDSSGRGDYNEQFF.

The chain has TRBV12-3 or TRBV12-4 and TRBJ1-1; D unclear. Trimming shortened V by 7 bases and J by 1 base, and 16 bases separated the two germline ends. The CDR3 is 15 residues long. The CDR3 spells CASTPPGRRNTEAFF. The DNA for the CDR3 is TGTGCCAGCACCCCCCCGGGGAGGAGGAACACTGAAGCTTTCTTT.

The gene calls are TRBV6-5 and TRBJ1-2; D is uncertain. Deletions cut 2 bases from V and 1 base from J, with 11 bases between. In germline, CDR1 is MNHEY, CDR2 SVGAGI. CDR3 size: 15 residues. The CDR3 region is CASSYLSGHNYGYTF. The CDR3 coding sequence is TGTGCCAGCAGTTACCTTTCAGGCCATAACTATGGCTACACCTTC.

Ten or more counts support this clonotype. V gene TRBV7-9 combines with J gene TRBJ1-5; TRBD1 might be the D (6 bases). Germline V gene sequence: CDR1 SEHNR, CDR2 FQNEAQ (reference sequence). The CDR3 contains 14 residues. Trimming left V 3 bases short and J 4 bases short, with 10 bases between. CDR3: CASSFWDTNQPQHF. The CDR3 bases are TGTGCCAGCAGCTTTTGGGACACGAATCAGCCCCAGCATTTT.

This clonotype came up a few times. The gene calls are TRBV4-1 and TRBJ2-7; D call uncertain. Per the germline V gene, CDR1 is MGHRA and CDR2 is YSYEKL. V shed 0 bases and J shed 0 bases, with 12 bases lying between them. The CDR3 has 16 residues. The chain's CDR3 is CASSQEFSGISYEQYF. CDR3 DNA sequence: TGCGCCAGCAGCCAAGAATTTTCAGGAATCTCCTACGAGCAGTACTTC.

This chain connects TRBV7-9 to TRBJ2-3, with D possibly being TRBD1 (5 bases). CDR3 length equals 16 residues. CDR1 and CDR2 (germline): SEHNR, FQNEAQ (reference sequence). Deletions cut 0 bases from V and 0 bases from J, with 10 bases between. The CDR3 DNA follows: TGTGCCAGCAGCTTAGCGCCTAGGGGAAGCACAGATACGCAGTATTTT. It specifies CASSLAPRGSTDTQYF.